This TCR beta chain was obtained from a study of technical replicates of blood from a few donors. With V trimmed by 6 bases and J by 2 bases, 20 bases remained unmatched. This CDR3 region has 19 residues. Germline CDR1 ENHRY, CDR2 SYGVKD. Produced via immunoSEQ multiplex PCR; TCRdb's table is partial and in-frame only. Among more than 70,000 clones listed, 92% were seen once. Specimen: T cells isolated from PBMCs. The chain carries TRBV10-3 and TRBJ1-1; 8 bases are a match to TRBD1. This sequence originates from a human donor in good health. The CDR3 here is CAIRQGAGKGGSRNTEAFF. The CDR3 DNA reads as TGTGCCATCAGGCAGGGGGCGGGCAAAGGGGGTTCCAGAAACACTGAAGCTTTCTTT.